One sample yielded the 12 T cell receptor beta chains listed below, sequenced in a study of T cells in Graves' hyperthyroidism and ophthalmopathy. Researchers amplified the TCR beta CDR3 regions from RNA transcripts. TCR CDR3 underwent first-round RT-PCR with the HTBI primer set. TCRdb passed the multiplex PCR reads through MiXCR, listing each CDR3 protein once. The sample records about 700,000 distinct CDR3 sequences, 12% to 15% being singletons. Material: blood. The receptors derive from a young woman with Graves' hyperthyroidism.

In this sample, this clonotype turned up many times. The rearrangement joins TRBV12-3 or TRBV12-4 to TRBJ2-3, with 9 nucleotides matching TRBD1. The CDR3 sequence is 13 residues long. V gave up 6 bases and J gave up 6 bases; unmatched junction bases: 4. The CDR3 loop is CASRGQGSDTQYF. The CDR3 DNA reads as TGTGCCAGCAGAGGACAGGGGTCGGATACGCAGTATTTT.

The chain links TRBV29-1 to TRBJ2-5, with a tentative D call TRBD1 (6 bases). V dropped 7 bases and J dropped 5 bases, with 14 bases sitting between them. Germline loops: CDR1 SQVTM, CDR2 ANQGSEA. The CDR3 length is 12 residues. In DNA form, the CDR3 reads TGCAGCGGTCAAACAGGGAGTGAGACCCAGTACTTC. It yields the protein CSGQTGSETQYF.

In this sample, this clonotype turned up many times. The J gene is TRBJ1-1, the V gene TRBV28, with D tentatively TRBD1 (5 bases). CDR1 and CDR2 from the germline V gene are MDHEN and SYDVKM. This CDR3 spans 14 amino acids. Trimming left V 2 bases short and J 1 base short, with 8 bases between. CDR3 protein: CASSLGGENTEAFF. As DNA, the CDR3 is TGTGCCAGCAGTTTAGGGGGGGAGAACACTGAAGCTTTCTTT.

V usage is TRBV25-1 and J usage is TRBJ2-5; D gene ambiguous. Germline lookup yields CDR1 MGHDK and CDR2 SYGVNS. V gave up 6 bases and J gave up 4 bases, with 15 bases separating them. This CDR3 spans 14 amino acids. The CDR3 loop reads CASRSVGERETQYF. In DNA, the CDR3 is TGTGCCAGCAGGTCGGTGGGCGAACGAGAGACCCAGTACTTC.

This clonotype turned up a few times. This rearrangement joins TRBV7-8 to TRBJ2-7, with 11 positions matching TRBD2. The CDR3 has 15 residues. The ends lost 7 bases at V and 3 bases at J; junction bases unmatched: 8. Germline V gives CDR1 SGHVS, CDR2 FQNEAQ. CDR3 residues: CASNLRLAGFYEQYF. The DNA of the CDR3 is TGTGCCAGCAACCTCAGACTAGCGGGGTTCTACGAGCAGTACTTC. The full variable domain, with the rest looked up from reference TRBV7-8 and TRBJ2-7, is GAGVSQSPRYKVAKRGQDVALRCDPISGHVSLFWYQQALGQGPEFLTYFQNEAQLDKSGLPSDRFFAERPEGSVSTLKIQRTQQEDSAVYLCASNLRLAGFYEQYFGPGTRLTVT.

J is TRBJ2-1 and V is TRBV14, with TRBD2 matching over 8 bases. Trimming cost V 2 bases and J 10 bases; bases outside gene matches: 13. CDR1 and CDR2 from the germline V gene are SGHDN and FVKESK. The CDR3 contains 16 residues. The CDR3 DNA reads TGTGCCAGCAGCCAAATGCCCCCGGGGGGGGCGCGGGAGCAGTTCTTC. Residues: CASSQMPPGGAREQFF.

This clonotype showed up many times. The chain combines TRBV20-1 with TRBJ2-3; D is possibly TRBD1 or TRBD2 (6 bases each). V shed 7 bases and J shed 5 bases, with 16 bases lying between them. The CDR3 contains 13 residues. Germline V CDR1 and CDR2: DFQATT, SNEGSKA (reference sequence). The CDR3 loop reads CSVRGRGGDTQYF. The CDR3 DNA is TGCAGTGTACGGGGCAGGGGAGGAGATACGCAGTATTTT.

This clonotype was recorded many times. The chain carries TRBV30 and TRBJ2-1, with 11 nucleotides matching TRBD2. V lost 7 bases and J lost 7; bases outside the gene matches: 6. This CDR3 has 13 amino acids. Germline CDR1 and CDR2: GTSNPN and SVGIG (reference sequence). CDR3 protein: CASTSGSGNEQFF. The CDR3 region has the DNA TGTGCCTCAACTAGCGGGAGTGGTAATGAGCAGTTCTTC. Filled out from reference TRBV30 and TRBJ2-1, the complete variable domain reads SQTIHQWPATLVQPVGSPLSLECTVEGTSNPNLYWYRQAAGRGLQLLFYSVGIGQISSEVPQNLSASRPQDRQFILSSKKLLLSDSGFYLCASTSGSGNEQFFGPGTRLTVL.

This clonotype was seen many times. The V call is TRBV2, the J call TRBJ1-1, with TRBD1 as a possible D gene (5 bases). The CDR3 runs 13 residues. The V gene lost 3 bases and the J gene lost 11 bases, with 16 bases spanning the gap. The germline V gene has CDR1 SNHLY and CDR2 FYNNEI. The CDR3 here is CASSDDSGAWAFF. In nucleotides, the CDR3 is TGTGCCAGCAGTGACGACAGTGGGGCTTGGGCTTTCTTT.

Ten or more counts support this clonotype. This chain links TRBV12-3 or TRBV12-4 with TRBJ1-1; 10 positions agree with TRBD1. Unmatched junction bases numbered 3, after V lost 3 bases and J lost 5 bases. CDR3 length: 14 residues. The CDR3 here is CASSLGTGVTEAFF. The CDR3 DNA reads TGTGCCAGCAGTTTGGGGACAGGGGTGACTGAAGCTTTCTTT.

The J gene is TRBJ2-1, the V gene TRBV2; 9 nucleotides agree with TRBD2. The CDR3 loop spans 14 amino acids. Trimming cost V 4 bases and J 7 bases; bases outside gene matches: 5. In germline, CDR1 is SNHLY, CDR2 FYNNEI. CDR3 bases: TGTGCCAGCAGTGCCGGGACTAGCCGAAATGAGCAGTTCTTC. This translates into CASSAGTSRNEQFF. Combining the CDR3 with reference TRBV2 and TRBJ2-1 gives the whole variable domain EPEVTQTPSHQVTQMGQEVILRCVPISNHLYFYWYRQILGQKVEFLVSFYNNEISEKSEIFDDQFSVERPDGSNFTLKIRSTKLEDSAMYFCASSAGTSRNEQFFGPGTRLTVL.

The chain carries TRBV15 and TRBJ1-3; a weak D match, TRBD1 (5 bases). V was cut by 8 bases and J by 1 base, with 12 bases left in between. There are 14 residues in the CDR3. CDR1 is LNHNV, CDR2 YYDKDF, per germline (reference sequence). The CDR3 spells CATPRGESGNTIYF. The CDR3 DNA follows: TGTGCCACCCCTCGAGGGGAATCTGGAAACACCATATATTTT. Combining the CDR3 with reference TRBV15 and TRBJ1-3 gives the whole variable domain DAMVIQNPRYQVTQFGKPVTLSCSQTLNHNVMYWYQQKSSQAPKLLFHYYDKDFNNEADTPDNFQSRRPNTSFCFLDIRSPGLGDTAMYLCATPRGESGNTIYFGEGSWLTVV.